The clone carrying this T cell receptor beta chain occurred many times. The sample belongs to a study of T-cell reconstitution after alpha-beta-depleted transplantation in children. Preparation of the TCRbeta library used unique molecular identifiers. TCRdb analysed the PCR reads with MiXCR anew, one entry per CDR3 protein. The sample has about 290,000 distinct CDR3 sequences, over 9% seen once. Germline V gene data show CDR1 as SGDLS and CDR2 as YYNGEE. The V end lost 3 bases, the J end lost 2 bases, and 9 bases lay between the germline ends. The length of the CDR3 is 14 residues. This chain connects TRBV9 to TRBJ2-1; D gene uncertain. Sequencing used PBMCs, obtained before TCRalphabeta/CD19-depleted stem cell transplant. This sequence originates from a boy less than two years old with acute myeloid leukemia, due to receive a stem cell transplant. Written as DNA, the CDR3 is TGTGCCAGCAGCGCCGGTAAAGCCTACAATGAGCAGTTCTTC. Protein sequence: CASSAGKAYNEQFF.